This TCR beta chain was found in a study of cytomegalovirus exposure and HLA in healthy donors. Sequenced by immunoSEQ multiplex PCR; TCRdb stores in-frame clones only, minus some. The sample lists about 170,000 clones, 89% occurring once. Study-level results: A few CMV-associated chains proved CMV antigen-specific in vitro.

To note about this clone: Its target is unknown.

V lost 1 base and J lost 5, with 9 bases in between. CDR1 is SGHNT and CDR2 is YENEEA in the germline V gene. This CDR3 is 14 amino acids long. Source material: PBMCs. The rearrangement joins TRBV11-3 to TRBJ2-1; a possible D gene is TRBD2 (5 bases). The receptor was isolated from a woman between 18 and 29 years old in good health and CMV-seropositive. Here the CDR3 reads CASSLGPGDNEQFF. The CDR3 DNA reads as TGTGCCAGCAGCTTAGGCCCCGGGGACAATGAGCAGTTCTTC.